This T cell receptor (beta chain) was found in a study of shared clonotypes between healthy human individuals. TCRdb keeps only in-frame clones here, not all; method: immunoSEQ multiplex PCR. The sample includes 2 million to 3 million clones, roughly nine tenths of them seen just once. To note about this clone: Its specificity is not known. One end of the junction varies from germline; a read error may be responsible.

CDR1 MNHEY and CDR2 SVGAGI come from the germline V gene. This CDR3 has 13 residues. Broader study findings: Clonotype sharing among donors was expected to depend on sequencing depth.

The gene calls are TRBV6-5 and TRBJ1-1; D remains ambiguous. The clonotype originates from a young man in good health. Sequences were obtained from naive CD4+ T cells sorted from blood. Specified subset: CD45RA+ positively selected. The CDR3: CASCYSVNTEAFF. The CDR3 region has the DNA TGTGCCAGCTGTTACAGCGTGAACACTGAAGCTTTCTTT.